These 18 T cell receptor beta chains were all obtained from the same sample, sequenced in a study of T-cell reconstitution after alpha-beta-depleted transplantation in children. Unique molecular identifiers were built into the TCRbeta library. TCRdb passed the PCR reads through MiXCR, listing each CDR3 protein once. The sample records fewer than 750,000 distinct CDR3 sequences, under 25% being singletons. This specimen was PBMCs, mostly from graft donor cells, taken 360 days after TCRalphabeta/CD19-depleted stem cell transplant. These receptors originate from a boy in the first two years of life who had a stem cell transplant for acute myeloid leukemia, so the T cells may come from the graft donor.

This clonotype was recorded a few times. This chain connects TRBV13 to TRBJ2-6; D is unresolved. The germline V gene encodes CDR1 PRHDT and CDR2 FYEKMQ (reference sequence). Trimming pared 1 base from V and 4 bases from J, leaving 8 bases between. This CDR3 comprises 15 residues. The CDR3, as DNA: TGTGCCAGCAGCTTAGTGGTGACCGGGGCCAACGTCCTGACTTTC. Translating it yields CASSLVVTGANVLTF.

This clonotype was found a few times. The CDR3 DNA sequence: TGCGCCAGCAGCCAAGATCTTGGGGGGAGAGCTTTCTTT. Encoded protein: CASSQDLGGRAFF. This chain connects TRBV4-3 to TRBJ1-1; D is possibly TRBD1 (5 bases). V lost 0 bases and J 10 bases, leaving 12 bases between the germline ends. Germline V gives CDR1 LGHNA, CDR2 YSLEER. CDR3 length equals 13 residues.

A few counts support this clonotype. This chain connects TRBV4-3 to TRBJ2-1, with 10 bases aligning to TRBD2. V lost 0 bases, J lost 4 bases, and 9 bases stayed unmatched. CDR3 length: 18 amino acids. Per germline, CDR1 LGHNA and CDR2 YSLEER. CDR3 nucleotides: TGCGCCAGCAGCCAAGATGAGGCTAGCGGGGGTACTTACAATGAGCAGTTCTTC. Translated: CASSQDEASGGTYNEQFF.

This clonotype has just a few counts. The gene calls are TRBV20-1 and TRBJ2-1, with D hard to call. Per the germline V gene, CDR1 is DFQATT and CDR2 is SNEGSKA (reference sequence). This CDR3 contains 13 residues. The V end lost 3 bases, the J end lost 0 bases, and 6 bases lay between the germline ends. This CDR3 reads CSARTSSYNEQFF. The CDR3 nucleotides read TGCAGTGCTAGGACCTCCTCCTACAATGAGCAGTTCTTC.

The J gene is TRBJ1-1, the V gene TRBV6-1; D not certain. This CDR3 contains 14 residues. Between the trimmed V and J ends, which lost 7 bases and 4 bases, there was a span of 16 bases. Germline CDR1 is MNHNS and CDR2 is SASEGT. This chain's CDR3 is CASKEGRPPTEAFF. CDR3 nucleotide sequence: TGTGCCAGCAAGGAGGGCCGGCCACCCACTGAAGCTTTCTTT.

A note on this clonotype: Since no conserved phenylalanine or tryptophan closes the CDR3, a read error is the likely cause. The CDR3 DNA follows: TGTGCCACCAGCAGAGATGGCCGGGTGCAGTACCTC. Its protein is CATSRDGRVQYL. This chain connects TRBV15 to TRBJ2-7; no clear D. The germline CDR1 and CDR2 sequences are LNHNV and YYDKDF (reference sequence). Trimming stripped 0 bases from V and 9 bases from J, with 9 bases between. This CDR3 is 12 amino acids long.

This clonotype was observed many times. The chain's CDR3 is CASITTAEAFF. Here the CDR3 DNA reads TGTGCCAGCATCACTACAGCTGAAGCTTTCTTT. This chain uses TRBV28 with TRBJ1-1, with D hard to call. Germline CDR1 MDHEN, CDR2 SYDVKM. This CDR3 has 11 residues. Trimming took 7 bases from V and 6 from J, leaving 9 bases between them.

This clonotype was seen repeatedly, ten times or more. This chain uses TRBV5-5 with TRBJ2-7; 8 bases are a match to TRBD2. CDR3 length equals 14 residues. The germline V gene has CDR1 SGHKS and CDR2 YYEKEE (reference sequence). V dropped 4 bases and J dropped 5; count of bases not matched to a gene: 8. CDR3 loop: CASSLGTGGHEQYF. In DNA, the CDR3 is TGTGCCAGCAGCCTCGGTACGGGGGGGCACGAGCAGTACTTC.

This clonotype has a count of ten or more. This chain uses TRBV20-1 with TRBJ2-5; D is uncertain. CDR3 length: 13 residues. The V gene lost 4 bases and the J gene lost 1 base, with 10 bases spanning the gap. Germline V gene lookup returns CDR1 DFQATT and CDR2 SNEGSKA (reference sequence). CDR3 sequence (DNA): TGCAGTGCTACCCGCCAACCCCAAGAGACCCAGTACTTC. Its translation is CSATRQPQETQYF.

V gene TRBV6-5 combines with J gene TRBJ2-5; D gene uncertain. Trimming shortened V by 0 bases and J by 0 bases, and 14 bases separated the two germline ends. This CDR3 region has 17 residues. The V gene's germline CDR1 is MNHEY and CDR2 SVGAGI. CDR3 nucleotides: TGTGCCAGCAGTTACTCGATGCGCACGGCTTACCAAGAGACCCAGTACTTC. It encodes CASSYSMRTAYQETQYF.

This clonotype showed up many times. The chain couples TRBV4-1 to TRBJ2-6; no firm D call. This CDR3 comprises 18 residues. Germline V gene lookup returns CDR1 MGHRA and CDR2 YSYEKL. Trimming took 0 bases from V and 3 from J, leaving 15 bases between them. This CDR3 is CASSQDAPLNLGANVLTF. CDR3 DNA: TGCGCCAGCAGCCAAGATGCTCCCCTGAATCTTGGGGCCAACGTCCTGACTTTC.

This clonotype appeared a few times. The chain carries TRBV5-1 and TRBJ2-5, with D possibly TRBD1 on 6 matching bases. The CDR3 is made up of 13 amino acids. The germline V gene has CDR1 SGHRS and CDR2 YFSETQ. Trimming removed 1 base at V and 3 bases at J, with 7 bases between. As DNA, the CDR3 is TGCGCCAGCAGCTTGACAGGGAAAGAGACCCAGTACTTC. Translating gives CASSLTGKETQYF.

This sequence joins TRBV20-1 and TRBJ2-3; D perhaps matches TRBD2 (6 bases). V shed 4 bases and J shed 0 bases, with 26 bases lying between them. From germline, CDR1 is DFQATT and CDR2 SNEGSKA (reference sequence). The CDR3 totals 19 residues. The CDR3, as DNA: TGCAGTGCTACGGGCGGATATTACGCTTGGGGGACTAGCACAGATACGCAGTATTTT. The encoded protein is CSATGGYYAWGTSTDTQYF.

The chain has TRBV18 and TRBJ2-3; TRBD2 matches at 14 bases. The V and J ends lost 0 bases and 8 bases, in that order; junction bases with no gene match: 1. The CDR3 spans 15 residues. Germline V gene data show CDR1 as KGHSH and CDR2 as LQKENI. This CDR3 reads CASSPPGLAGGTQYF. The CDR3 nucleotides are TGTGCCAGCTCACCACCCGGACTAGCGGGAGGTACGCAGTATTTT.

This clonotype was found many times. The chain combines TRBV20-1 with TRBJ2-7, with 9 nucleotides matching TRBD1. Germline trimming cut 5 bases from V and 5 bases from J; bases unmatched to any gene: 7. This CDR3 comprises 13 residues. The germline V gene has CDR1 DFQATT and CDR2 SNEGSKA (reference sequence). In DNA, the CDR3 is TGCAGTGCTCTGGGACAGGGTAGAGACGAGCAGTACGTC. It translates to CSALGQGRDEQYV.

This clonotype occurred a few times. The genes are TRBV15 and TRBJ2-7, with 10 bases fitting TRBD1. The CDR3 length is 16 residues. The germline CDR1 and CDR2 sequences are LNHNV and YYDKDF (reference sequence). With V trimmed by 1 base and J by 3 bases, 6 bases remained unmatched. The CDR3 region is CATSRGRQGARYEQYV. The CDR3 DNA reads TGTGCCACCAGCAGAGGAAGACAGGGGGCACGCTACGAGCAGTACGTC.

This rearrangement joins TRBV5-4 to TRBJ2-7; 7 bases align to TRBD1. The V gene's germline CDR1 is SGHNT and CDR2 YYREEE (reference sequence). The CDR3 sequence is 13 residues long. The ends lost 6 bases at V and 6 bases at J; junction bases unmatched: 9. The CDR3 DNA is TGTGCCAGCACCGGGACAGTCACCGGCGAGCAGTACTTC. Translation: CASTGTVTGEQYF.

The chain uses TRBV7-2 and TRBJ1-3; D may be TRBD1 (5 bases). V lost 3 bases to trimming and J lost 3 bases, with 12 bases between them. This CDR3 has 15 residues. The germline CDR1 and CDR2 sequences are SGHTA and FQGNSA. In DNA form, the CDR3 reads TGTGCCAGCAGCTTGAATGGACACGGTGGAAACACCATATATTTT. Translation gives CASSLNGHGGNTIYF.